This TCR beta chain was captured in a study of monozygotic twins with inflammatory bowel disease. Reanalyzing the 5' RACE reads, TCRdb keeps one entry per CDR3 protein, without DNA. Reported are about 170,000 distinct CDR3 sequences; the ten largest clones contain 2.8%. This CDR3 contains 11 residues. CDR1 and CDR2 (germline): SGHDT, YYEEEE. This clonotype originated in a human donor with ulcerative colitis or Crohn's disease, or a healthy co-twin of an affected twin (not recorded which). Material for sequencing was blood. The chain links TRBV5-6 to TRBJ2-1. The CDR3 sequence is CASSSETEQFF. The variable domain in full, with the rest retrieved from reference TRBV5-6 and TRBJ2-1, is DAGVTQSPTHLIKTRGQQVTLRCSPKSGHDTVSWYQQALGQGPQFIFQYYEEEERQRGNFPDRFSGHQFPNYSSELNVNALLLGDSALYLCASSSETEQFFGPGTRLTVL.